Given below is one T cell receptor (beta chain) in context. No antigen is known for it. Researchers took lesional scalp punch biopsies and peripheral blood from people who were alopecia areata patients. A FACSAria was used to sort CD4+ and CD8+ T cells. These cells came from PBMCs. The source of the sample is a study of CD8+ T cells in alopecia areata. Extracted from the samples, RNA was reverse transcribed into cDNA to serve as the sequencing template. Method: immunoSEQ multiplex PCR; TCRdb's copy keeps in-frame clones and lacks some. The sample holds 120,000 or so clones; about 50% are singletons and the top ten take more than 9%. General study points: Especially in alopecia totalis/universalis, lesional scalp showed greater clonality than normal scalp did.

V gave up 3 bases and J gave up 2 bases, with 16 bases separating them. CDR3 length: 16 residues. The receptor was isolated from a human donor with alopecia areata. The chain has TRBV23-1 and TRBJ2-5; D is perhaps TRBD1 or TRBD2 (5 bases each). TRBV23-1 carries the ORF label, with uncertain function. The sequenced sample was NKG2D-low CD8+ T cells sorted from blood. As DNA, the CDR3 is TGCGCCAGCAGTCAGTGGGACCGACATTCTCAAGAGACCCAGTACTTC. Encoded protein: CASSQWDRHSQETQYF.